Below, 10 T cell receptor beta chains from the same sample are listed, as sequenced in a study of T cell changes during pregnancy in multiple sclerosis. Generated by immunoSEQ multiplex PCR, the TCRdb table keeps only in-frame clones and is missing some. Of around 39,000 clones listed, about 92% are singletons. The sequencing used CD4+ T cells from peripheral blood mononuclear cells, collected in the third trimester of pregnancy. These receptors came from a female donor in good health, enrolled as a control in a pregnancy study.

The chain links TRBV2 to TRBJ2-4, with 8 bases fitting TRBD1. CDR1 is SNHLY, CDR2 FYNNEI, per germline. This CDR3 contains 14 residues. V lost 5 bases to trimming and J lost 6 bases; unmatched junction nucleotides: 6. Here the CDR3 reads CASSSTGAGNIQYF. In nucleotides, the CDR3 is TGTGCCAGCAGTTCGACAGGGGCGGGAAACATTCAGTACTTC.

The rearrangement joins TRBV18 to TRBJ2-3; TRBD2 matches at 9 bases. CDR3 length equals 16 residues. CDR1 is KGHSH and CDR2 is LQKENI in the germline V gene. The V gene end was trimmed by 6 bases and the J gene end by 3 bases; junction bases not matched to a gene: 10. CDR3 coding DNA: TGTGCCAGCTCTTCATCGGCGGGGGGGCCAACAGATACGCAGTATTTT. Translated, it gives CASSSSAGGPTDTQYF.

V gene TRBV5-4 combines with J gene TRBJ1-2; perhaps TRBD1 as D (5 bases). Per the germline V gene, CDR1 is SGHNT and CDR2 is YYREEE (reference sequence). The CDR3 is 15 amino acids. Trimming took 3 bases from V and 8 from J, leaving 20 bases between them. The CDR3 region is CASSSPRDSLWGYTF. In nucleotides, the CDR3 is TGTGCCAGCAGCTCCCCAAGGGACTCACTATGGGGCTACACCTTC.

This chain connects TRBV18 to TRBJ1-3; TRBD1 matches at 8 bases. There are 14 residues in the CDR3. Germline V gene lookup returns CDR1 KGHSH and CDR2 LQKENI. V shed 6 bases, J shed 2 bases, and the junction held 3 bases outside the gene matches. In nucleotides, the CDR3 is TGTGCCAGCTCCAAGGACAGGGCTGGAAACACCATATATTTT. This codes for CASSKDRAGNTIYF.

This chain links TRBV5-5 with TRBJ1-1; a possible D gene is TRBD1 (5 bases). The V end lost 1 base, the J end lost 5 bases, and 9 bases lay between the germline ends. CDR1 is SGHKS, CDR2 YYEKEE, per germline (reference sequence). CDR3 length: 13 residues. The CDR3 here is CASSLLAGTEAFF. In DNA form, the CDR3 reads TGTGCCAGCAGCTTGTTGGCAGGGACTGAAGCTTTCTTT.

The chain combines TRBV19 with TRBJ2-3; 10 positions match TRBD2. Germline assignment: CDR1 LNHDA and CDR2 SQIVND (reference sequence). This CDR3 region has 14 residues. Germline trimming cut 10 bases from V and 0 bases from J; bases unmatched to any gene: 4. The DNA for the CDR3 is TGTGCCACTGGACTAGCGGATAGCACAGATACGCAGTATTTT. Amino acids: CATGLADSTDTQYF.

This clone has only a few counts. The chain uses TRBV7-3 and TRBJ1-6; D is unclear. V was clipped by 6 bases and J by 1 base, with 7 bases between them. This CDR3 spans 14 amino acids. The germline gives CDR1 SGHTA, CDR2 FQGTGA. The CDR3 region has the DNA TGTGCCAGCAGAGCAGGATCCTATAATTCACCCCTCCACTTT. It specifies CASRAGSYNSPLHF.

The chain joins TRBV11-3 to TRBJ2-5; TRBD1 aligns across 8 bases. This CDR3 region has 15 residues. In germline, CDR1 is SGHNT, CDR2 YENEEA. After removal of 4 bases from V and 4 bases from J, the junction contained 8 bases not matched to a gene. CDR3: CASSSQGAFGETQYF. CDR3 nucleotides: TGTGCCAGCAGCTCCCAGGGGGCTTTTGGAGAGACCCAGTACTTC.

The V call is TRBV6-5, the J call TRBJ1-2; 10 bases align to TRBD1. CDR1 and CDR2 from the germline V gene are MNHEY and SVGAGI. V was clipped by 2 bases and J by 5 bases; unmatched bases: 2. CDR3 length: 14 amino acids. The CDR3 bases are TGTGCCAGCAGTTACCGGGACAGGGGTTATGGCTACACCTTC. As protein: CASSYRDRGYGYTF.

This clone came up once. The chain employs TRBV7-9 and TRBJ2-1, with TRBD2 identical over 9 bases. CDR3 size: 14 residues. Trimming at V came to 1 base and at J to 10 bases, leaving 5 bases not matched to a gene. The germline gives CDR1 SEHNR, CDR2 FQNEAQ (reference sequence). The CDR3 DNA sequence: TGTGCCAGCAGCTTAGGCCTAGCGGGATTAGAGCAGTTCTTC. As protein: CASSLGLAGLEQFF.